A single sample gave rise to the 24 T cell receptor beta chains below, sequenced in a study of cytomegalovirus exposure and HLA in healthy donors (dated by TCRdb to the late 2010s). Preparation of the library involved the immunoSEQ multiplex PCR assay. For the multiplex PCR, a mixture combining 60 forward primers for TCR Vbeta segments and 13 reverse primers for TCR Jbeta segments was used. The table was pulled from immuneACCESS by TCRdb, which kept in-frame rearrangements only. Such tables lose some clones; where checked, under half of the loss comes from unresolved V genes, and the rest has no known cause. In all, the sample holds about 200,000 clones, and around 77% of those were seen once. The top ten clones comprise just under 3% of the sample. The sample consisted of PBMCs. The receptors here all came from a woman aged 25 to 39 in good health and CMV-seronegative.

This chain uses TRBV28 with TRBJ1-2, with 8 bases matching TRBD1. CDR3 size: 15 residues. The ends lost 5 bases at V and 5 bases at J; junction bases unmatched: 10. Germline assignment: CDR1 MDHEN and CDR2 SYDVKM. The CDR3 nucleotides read TGTGCCAGCAGTGACTTGACAGGGGAAGGATATGGCTACACCTTC. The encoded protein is CASSDLTGEGYGYTF.

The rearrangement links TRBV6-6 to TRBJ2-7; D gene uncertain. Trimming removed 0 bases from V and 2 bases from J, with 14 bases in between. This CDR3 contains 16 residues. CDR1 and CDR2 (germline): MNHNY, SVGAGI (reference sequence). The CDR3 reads CASSYSGTDLTYEQYF. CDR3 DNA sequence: TGTGCCAGCAGTTACTCCGGAACCGACTTGACCTACGAGCAGTACTTC.

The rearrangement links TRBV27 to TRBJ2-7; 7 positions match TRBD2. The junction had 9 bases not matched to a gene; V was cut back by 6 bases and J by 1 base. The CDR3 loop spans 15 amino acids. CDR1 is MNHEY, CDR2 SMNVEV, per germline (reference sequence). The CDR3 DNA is TGTGCCAGCAGCACTCAGCGGGATGGGTCCTACGAGCAGTACTTC. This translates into CASSTQRDGSYEQYF.

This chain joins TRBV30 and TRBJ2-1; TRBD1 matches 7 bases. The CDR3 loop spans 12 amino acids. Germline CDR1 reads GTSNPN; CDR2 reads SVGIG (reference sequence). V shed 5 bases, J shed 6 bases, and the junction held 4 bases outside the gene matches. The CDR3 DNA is TGTGCCTGGGACAGGGCGGGCAATGAGCAGTTCTTC. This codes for CAWDRAGNEQFF.

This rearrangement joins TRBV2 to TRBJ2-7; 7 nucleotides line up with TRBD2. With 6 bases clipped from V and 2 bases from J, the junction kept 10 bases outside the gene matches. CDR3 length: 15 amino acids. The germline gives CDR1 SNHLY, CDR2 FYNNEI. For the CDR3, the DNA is TGTGCCAGCAGAATGGGGGGGGGAACTACCTACGAGCAGTACTTC. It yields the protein CASRMGGGTTYEQYF.

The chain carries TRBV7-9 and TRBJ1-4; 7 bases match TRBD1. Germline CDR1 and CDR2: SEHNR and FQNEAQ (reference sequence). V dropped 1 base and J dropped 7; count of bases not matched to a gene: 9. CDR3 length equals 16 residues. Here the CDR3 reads CASSLGVGGAGEKLFF. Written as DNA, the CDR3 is TGTGCCAGCAGCTTAGGGGTAGGGGGCGCAGGTGAAAAACTGTTTTTT.

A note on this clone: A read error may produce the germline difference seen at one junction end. The DNA of the CDR3 is TGCGCCAGCAGCCTGACGACAGGGCACTATGGCTACCCCTTC. It specifies CASSLTTGHYGYPF. The chain recombines TRBV5-1 with TRBJ1-2, with 7 bases matching TRBD1. The V gene's germline CDR1 is SGHRS and CDR2 YFSETQ. The CDR3 is 14 residues long.

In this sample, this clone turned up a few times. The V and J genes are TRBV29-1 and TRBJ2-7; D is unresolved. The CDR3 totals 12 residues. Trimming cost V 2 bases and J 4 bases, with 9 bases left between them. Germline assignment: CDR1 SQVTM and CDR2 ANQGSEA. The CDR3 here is CSVELTNYEQYF. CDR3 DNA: TGCAGCGTTGAATTGACAAATTACGAGCAGTACTTC.

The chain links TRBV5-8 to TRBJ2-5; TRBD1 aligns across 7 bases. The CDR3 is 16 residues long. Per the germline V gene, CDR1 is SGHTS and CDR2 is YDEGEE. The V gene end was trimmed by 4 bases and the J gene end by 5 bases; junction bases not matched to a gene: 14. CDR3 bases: TGTGCCAGCAGCGGGAGACAGGGTACCCCTATGGAGACCCAGTACTTC. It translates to CASSGRQGTPMETQYF.

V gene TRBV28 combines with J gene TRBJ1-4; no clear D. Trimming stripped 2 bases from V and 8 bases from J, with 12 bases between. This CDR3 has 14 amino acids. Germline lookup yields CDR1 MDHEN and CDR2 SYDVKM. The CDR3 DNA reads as TGTGCCAGCAGTTTACTGGGCTCAACAGAAAAACTGTTTTTT. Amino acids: CASSLLGSTEKLFF.

The CDR3 loop is CASSLVLSTGNYNEQFF. The CDR3 coding sequence is TGTGCCAGCAGCTTAGTGCTCTCCACAGGGAACTACAATGAGCAGTTCTTC. The rearrangement joins TRBV7-8 to TRBJ2-1; D possibly corresponds to TRBD1 (6 bases). V was pared by 1 base and J by 3 bases, with 16 bases between. The CDR3 runs to 17 residues. Germline V lookup: CDR1 SGHVS, CDR2 FQNEAQ. The full variable domain, rest sourced from reference TRBV7-8 and TRBJ2-1, is GAGVSQSPRYKVAKRGQDVALRCDPISGHVSLFWYQQALGQGPEFLTYFQNEAQLDKSGLPSDRFFAERPEGSVSTLKIQRTQQEDSAVYLCASSLVLSTGNYNEQFFGPGTRLTVL.

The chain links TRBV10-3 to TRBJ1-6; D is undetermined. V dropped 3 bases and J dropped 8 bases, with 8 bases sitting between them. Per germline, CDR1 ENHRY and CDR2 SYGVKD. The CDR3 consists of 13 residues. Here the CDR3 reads CAISDTLDSPLHF. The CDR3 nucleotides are TGTGCCATCAGTGATACGTTAGATTCACCCCTCCACTTT.

The CDR3 protein is CASTLTGYGYTF. The CDR3 DNA is TGCGCCAGCACCCTGACAGGTTATGGCTACACCTTC. This chain links TRBV5-1 with TRBJ1-2, with a possible D match to TRBD1 (6 bases). Germline V gene sequence: CDR1 SGHRS, CDR2 YFSETQ. Trimming removed 6 bases at V and 5 bases at J, with 11 bases between. This CDR3 comprises 12 residues.

The CDR3 spells CASSRSGVKDQPQHF. The CDR3 coding sequence is TGTGCCAGCAGCCGGAGCGGGGTCAAGGATCAGCCCCAGCATTTT. This rearrangement joins TRBV7-8 to TRBJ1-5, with D unresolved. The CDR3 sequence is 15 residues long. Trimming removed 5 bases from V and 5 bases from J, with 16 bases in between. In germline, CDR1 is SGHVS, CDR2 FQNEAQ. The variable domain in full, with the rest retrieved from reference TRBV7-8 and TRBJ1-5, is GAGVSQSPRYKVAKRGQDVALRCDPISGHVSLFWYQQALGQGPEFLTYFQNEAQLDKSGLPSDRFFAERPEGSVSTLKIQRTQQEDSAVYLCASSRSGVKDQPQHFGDGTRLSIL.

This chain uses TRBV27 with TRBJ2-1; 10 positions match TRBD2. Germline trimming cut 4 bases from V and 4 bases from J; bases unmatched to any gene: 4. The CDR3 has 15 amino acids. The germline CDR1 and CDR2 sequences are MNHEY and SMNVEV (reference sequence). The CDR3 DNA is TGTGCCAGCAGTTCCGGACTAGCGGCTTACAATGAGCAGTTCTTC. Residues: CASSSGLAAYNEQFF.

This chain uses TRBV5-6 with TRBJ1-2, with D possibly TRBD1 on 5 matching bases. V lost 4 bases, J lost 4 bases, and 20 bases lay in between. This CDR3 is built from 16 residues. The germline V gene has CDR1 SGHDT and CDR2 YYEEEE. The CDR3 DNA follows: TGTGCCAGCAGCCACGGGAGTAAGGGGTACGGCTATGGCTACACCTTC. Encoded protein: CASSHGSKGYGYGYTF.

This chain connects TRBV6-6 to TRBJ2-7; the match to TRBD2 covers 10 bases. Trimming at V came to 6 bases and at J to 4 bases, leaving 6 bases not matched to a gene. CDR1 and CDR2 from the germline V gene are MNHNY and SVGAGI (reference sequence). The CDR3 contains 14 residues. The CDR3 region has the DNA TGTGCCAGCAGAGCGGGAGGGCCCAGGTACGAGCAGTACTTC. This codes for CASRAGGPRYEQYF.

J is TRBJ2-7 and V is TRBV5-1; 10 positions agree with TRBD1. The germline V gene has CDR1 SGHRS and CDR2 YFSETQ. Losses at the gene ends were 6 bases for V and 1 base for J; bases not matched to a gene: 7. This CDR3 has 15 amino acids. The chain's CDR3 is CASNIGQGGSYEQYF. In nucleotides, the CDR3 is TGCGCCAGCAATATAGGACAGGGGGGTTCCTACGAGCAGTACTTC.

The CDR3 nucleotides are TGTGCCAGCAGCGAAGGACAGACCCAGCCCCAGCATTTT. This encodes CASSEGQTQPQHF. J is TRBJ1-5 and V is TRBV5-4; TRBD1 might be the D (6 bases). The germline V gene has CDR1 SGHNT and CDR2 YYREEE (reference sequence). V lost 4 bases, J lost 7 bases, and 12 bases lay in between. The CDR3 runs to 13 residues.

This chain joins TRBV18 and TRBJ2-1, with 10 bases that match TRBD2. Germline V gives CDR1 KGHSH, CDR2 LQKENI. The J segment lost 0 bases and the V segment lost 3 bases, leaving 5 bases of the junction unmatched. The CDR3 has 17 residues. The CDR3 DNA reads TGTGCCAGCTCACCCCGACTAGCGGGTAGCTCCTACAATGAGCAGTTCTTC. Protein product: CASSPRLAGSSYNEQFF.

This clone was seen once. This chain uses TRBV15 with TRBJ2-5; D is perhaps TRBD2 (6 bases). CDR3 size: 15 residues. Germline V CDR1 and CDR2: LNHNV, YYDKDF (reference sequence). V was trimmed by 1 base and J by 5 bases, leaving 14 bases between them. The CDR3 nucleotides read TGTGCCACCAGCAGAGGAGGAGGGGCGAGGGAGACCCAGTACTTC. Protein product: CATSRGGGARETQYF.

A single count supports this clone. In DNA form, the CDR3 reads TGTGCCTGGAGCGGCGATTCAGGGGTTAACTATGGCTACACCTTC. Translated: CAWSGDSGVNYGYTF. V and J are TRBV30 and TRBJ1-2; the D gene is possibly TRBD1 (6 bases). The germline V gene has CDR1 GTSNPN and CDR2 SVGIG (reference sequence). The CDR3 consists of 15 residues. V lost 3 bases and J lost 1, with 15 bases in between.

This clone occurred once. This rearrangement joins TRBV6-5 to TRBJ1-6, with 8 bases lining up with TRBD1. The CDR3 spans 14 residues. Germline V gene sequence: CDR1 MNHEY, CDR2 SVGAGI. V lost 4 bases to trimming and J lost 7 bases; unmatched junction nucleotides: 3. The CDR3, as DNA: TGTGCCAGCAGTTCAGGGGGCCCGAATTCACCCCTCCACTTT. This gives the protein CASSSGGPNSPLHF.

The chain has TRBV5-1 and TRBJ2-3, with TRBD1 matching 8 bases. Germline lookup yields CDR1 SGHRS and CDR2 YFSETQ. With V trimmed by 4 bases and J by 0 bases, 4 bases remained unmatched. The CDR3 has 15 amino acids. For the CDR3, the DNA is TGCGCCAGCAGCGAGACAGGGGCGAGCACAGATACGCAGTATTTT. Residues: CASSETGASTDTQYF.